The sequence of this T cell receptor beta chain was determined in a study of T cells in localized non-small cell lung cancer. The CDR3 extends over 17 amino acids. Trimming cost V 0 bases and J 5 bases, with 20 bases left between them. Germline loops: CDR1 SGHRS, CDR2 YFSETQ. Clones were sequenced by immunoSEQ multiplex PCR, and TCRdb holds only the in-frame ones, with some missing. The sample includes 64,000 or so clones, 85% to 90% of them seen just once. The chain is built from TRBV5-1 and TRBJ1-1, with D possibly TRBD1 on 5 matching bases. Sample: peripheral blood, taken before any cancer treatment. The source is a woman aged 35 to 69 with stage I lung adenocarcinoma. The CDR3 nucleotides are TGCGCCAGCAGCTTGGTTTTGGGTGGTTCTGGGGGAACTGAAGCTTTCTTT. It translates to CASSLVLGGSGGTEAFF.